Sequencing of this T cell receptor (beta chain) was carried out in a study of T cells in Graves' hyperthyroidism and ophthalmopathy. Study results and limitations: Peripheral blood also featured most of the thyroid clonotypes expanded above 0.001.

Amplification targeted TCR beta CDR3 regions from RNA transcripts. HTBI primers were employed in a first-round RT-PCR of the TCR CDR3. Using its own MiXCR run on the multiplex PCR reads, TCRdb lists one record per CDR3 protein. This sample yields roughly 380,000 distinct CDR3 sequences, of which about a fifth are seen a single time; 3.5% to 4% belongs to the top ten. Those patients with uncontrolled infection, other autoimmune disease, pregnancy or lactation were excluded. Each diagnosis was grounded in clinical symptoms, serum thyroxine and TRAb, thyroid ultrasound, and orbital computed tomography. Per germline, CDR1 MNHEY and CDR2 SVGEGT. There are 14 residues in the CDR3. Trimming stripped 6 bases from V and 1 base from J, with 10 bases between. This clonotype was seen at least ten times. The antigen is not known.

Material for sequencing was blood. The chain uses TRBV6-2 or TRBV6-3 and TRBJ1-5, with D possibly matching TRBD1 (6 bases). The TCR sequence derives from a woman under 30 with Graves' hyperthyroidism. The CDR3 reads CASSSGGSNQPQHF. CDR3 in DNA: TGTGCCAGCAGCTCCGGGGGCAGCAATCAGCCCCAGCATTTT.